These 19 T cell receptor beta chains originate from one sample sequenced in a study of monozygotic twins with cystic fibrosis. The repertoire was sequenced with immunoSEQ multiplex PCR; TCRdb's copy has only in-frame clones and lacks some. The table has 30,000 to 35,000 clones, 96% seen once. Input material: blood. The receptors were sampled from a girl aged 2 to 10 with cystic fibrosis.

The gene calls are TRBV6-4 and TRBJ2-3; D tentatively fits TRBD1 or TRBD2 (6 bases each). Between the trimmed V and J ends, which lost 2 bases and 2 bases, there was a span of 11 bases. CDR1 is MRHNA and CDR2 is SNTAGT in the germline V gene. The length of the CDR3 is 15 residues. CDR3 nucleotides: TGTGCCAGCAGTGACCGGGGGCACTACACAGATACGCAGTATTTT. This translates into CASSDRGHYTDTQYF.

V is TRBV7-8 and J is TRBJ1-1; unclear D gene. V was cut by 0 bases and J by 1 base, with 15 bases left in between. Looked up from germline, CDR1 is SGHVS and CDR2 is FQNEAQ. This CDR3 spans 17 amino acids. The CDR3 DNA is TGTGCCAGCAGCTTAGCATGGTCGAAGACACCGAACACTGAAGCTTTCTTT. Translation: CASSLAWSKTPNTEAFF.

The chain carries TRBV10-1 and TRBJ1-2; 7 nucleotides line up with TRBD1. V was pared by 3 bases and J by 5 bases, with 9 bases of the junction left unmatched. The CDR3 consists of 15 residues. Germline CDR1 and CDR2: WNHNN and SYGVQD (reference sequence). The DNA for the CDR3 is TGCGCCAGCAGTGAAACGCCGGGACAGATTTATGGCTACACCTTC. Its protein is CASSETPGQIYGYTF.

The gene calls are TRBV19 and TRBJ2-7; 9 bases match TRBD2. The length of the CDR3 is 13 residues. The ends lost 6 bases at V and 5 bases at J; junction bases unmatched: 5. Germline V CDR1 and CDR2: LNHDA, SQIVND (reference sequence). CDR3 sequence (DNA): TGTGCCAGTAGGGGACTAGCCGATAACGAGCAGTACTTC. Protein: CASRGLADNEQYF.

This chain joins TRBV10-2 and TRBJ1-2; 7 bases agree with TRBD1. The CDR3 has 14 amino acids. Germline V lookup: CDR1 WSHSY, CDR2 SAAADI. With 10 bases clipped from V and 3 bases from J, the junction kept 11 bases outside the gene matches. The DNA of the CDR3 is TGCGCCACCGGATCGGACAGGACGCACTATGGCTACACCTTC. Protein sequence: CATGSDRTHYGYTF.

This chain links TRBV28 with TRBJ1-1, with D hard to call. CDR1 is MDHEN, CDR2 SYDVKM, per germline. There are 16 residues in the CDR3. The V and J ends lost 3 bases and 1 base respectively, with 15 bases between them. The CDR3 sequence is CASSFHSGVENTEAFF. The CDR3 DNA is TGTGCCAGCAGTTTCCACAGCGGGGTAGAGAACACTGAAGCTTTCTTT.

The rearrangement joins TRBV5-1 to TRBJ2-3; D remains ambiguous. The CDR3 spans 15 residues. V lost 2 bases to trimming and J lost 0 bases, with 10 bases between them. Germline CDR1 reads SGHRS; CDR2 reads YFSETQ. The CDR3, as DNA: TGCGCCAGCAGCTTCCGTACCGGGAGCACAGATACGCAGTATTTT. This translates into CASSFRTGSTDTQYF.

The chain recombines TRBV6-6 with TRBJ1-1, with TRBD1 matching 9 bases. The CDR3 runs to 15 residues. Trimming cost V 5 bases and J 3 bases; bases outside gene matches: 7. The germline V gene has CDR1 MNHNY and CDR2 SVGAGI (reference sequence). CDR3 bases: TGTGCCAGCAGTGCAAACAGGGGGCTGGACACTGAAGCTTTCTTT. Its translation is CASSANRGLDTEAFF.

The chain links TRBV10-3 to TRBJ2-7; D is tentatively TRBD1 or TRBD2 (5 bases each). V was shortened by 9 bases and J by 0 bases, with 21 bases between the two germline ends. Germline V gene sequence: CDR1 ENHRY, CDR2 SYGVKD. This CDR3 spans 16 amino acids. CDR3 residues: CAINRPRGLSSYEQYF. The CDR3 region has the DNA TGTGCCATAAACAGACCGAGGGGCCTATCCTCCTACGAGCAGTACTTC.

The CDR3 DNA sequence: TGTGCCAGTAGTTCGACCGGGAGTCCCCATCAGCCCCAGCATTTT. Its translation: CASSSTGSPHQPQHF. J is TRBJ1-5 and V is TRBV19; D is unclear. Germline CDR1 is LNHDA and CDR2 is SQIVND (reference sequence). V dropped 5 bases and J dropped 5 bases, with 16 bases sitting between them. The CDR3 is 15 residues long.

The CDR3 coding sequence is TGTGCCAGCAGTGGACTAACCTACAATGAGCAGTTCTTC. It specifies CASSGLTYNEQFF. The gene calls are TRBV6-1 and TRBJ2-1, with D possibly TRBD2 on 5 matching bases. The germline V gene has CDR1 MNHNS and CDR2 SASEGT. This CDR3 has 13 amino acids. V shed 4 bases and J shed 2 bases, with 6 bases lying between them.

The genes are TRBV30 and TRBJ1-5; D perhaps matches TRBD1 (5 bases). The CDR3 totals 16 residues. The V end was cut by 2 bases, the J end by 1 base, with 15 bases between. CDR1 is GTSNPN, CDR2 SVGIG, per germline (reference sequence). The CDR3 region has the DNA TGTGCCTGGAGTCCCGTGGGCAGGGAGAGCAATCAGCCCCAGCATTTT. Amino acids: CAWSPVGRESNQPQHF.

This clone was picked up one time. This chain connects TRBV14 to TRBJ2-2; the D is unclear. The CDR3 runs to 11 residues. The germline V gene encodes CDR1 SGHDN and CDR2 FVKESK. V shed 1 base and J shed 6 bases, with 0 bases lying between them. CDR3 bases: TGTGCCAGCAGCCAAGCCGGGGAGCTGTTTTTT. It encodes CASSQAGELFF.

V gene TRBV15 combines with J gene TRBJ2-7; 8 bases match TRBD2. V lost 1 base to trimming and J lost 3 bases; unmatched junction nucleotides: 5. The CDR3 spans 15 residues. Per germline, CDR1 LNHNV and CDR2 YYDKDF (reference sequence). The DNA for the CDR3 is TGTGCCACCAGCAGAGGGGGAACTAGCGGCTACGAGCAGTACTTC. Translating it yields CATSRGGTSGYEQYF.

This chain connects TRBV19 to TRBJ2-7; D ambiguous. Trimming pared 3 bases from V and 1 base from J, leaving 13 bases between. Germline-derived CDR1 and CDR2 are LNHDA and SQIVND (reference sequence). CDR3 length: 15 residues. The CDR3 sequence is CASSITGGRSYEQYF. DNA for the CDR3: TGTGCCAGTAGTATCACTGGCGGACGGTCCTACGAGCAGTACTTC. Based on the CDR3 plus reference TRBV19 and TRBJ2-7, the full variable domain is DGGITQSPKYLFRKEGQNVTLSCEQNLNHDAMYWYRQDPGQGLRLIYYSQIVNDFQKGDIAEGYSVSREKKESFPLTVTSAQKNPTAFYLCASSITGGRSYEQYFGPGTRLTVT.

J is TRBJ1-2 and V is TRBV30; 8 positions agree with TRBD1. Germline CDR1 GTSNPN, CDR2 SVGIG (reference sequence). With 1 base clipped from V and 6 bases from J, the junction kept 13 bases outside the gene matches. The CDR3 totals 16 residues. CDR3 sequence (DNA): TGTGCCTGGAGTGCCACAGGCCCAGGGGGCGCGGATGGCTACACCTTC. This gives the protein CAWSATGPGGADGYTF.

J is TRBJ2-1 and V is TRBV11-2; 7 bases map to TRBD2. CDR3 length: 19 amino acids. CDR1 and CDR2 from the germline V gene are SGHAT and FQNNGV. V dropped 3 bases and J dropped 0; count of bases not matched to a gene: 14. The CDR3 DNA is TGTGCCAGCAGCTTGCCGACCCTTCGGGACTACTTCTCCTACAATGAGCAGTTCTTC. Residues: CASSLPTLRDYFSYNEQFF.

V gene TRBV2 combines with J gene TRBJ2-3; D is unclear. CDR1 and CDR2 (germline): SNHLY, FYNNEI. V lost 7 bases and J lost 2, with 4 bases in between. CDR3 length: 11 residues. CDR3 DNA sequence: TGTGCCAGCAAGTCCACAGATACGCAGTATTTT. Its translation is CASKSTDTQYF.

The rearrangement links TRBV7-9 to TRBJ2-1; D unclear. Per the germline V gene, CDR1 is SEHNR and CDR2 is FQNEAQ (reference sequence). The CDR3 consists of 13 residues. The germline V and J ends were trimmed by 6 bases and 4 bases, with 10 bases remaining between them. Here the CDR3 DNA reads TGTGCCAGCAGGAGAGAGCCATACAATGAGCAGTTCTTC. It translates to CASRREPYNEQFF. The full variable domain, its missing parts supplied by reference TRBV7-9 and TRBJ2-1, is DTGVSQNPRHKITKRGQNVTFRCDPISEHNRLYWYRQTLGQGPEFLTYFQNEAQLEKSRLLSDRFSAERPKGSFSTLEIQRTEQGDSAMYLCASRREPYNEQFFGPGTRLTVL.